These T cell receptor beta chains were read from a single sample in a study of blood T cell repertoires in COVID-19. Assay used: immunoSEQ multiplex PCR; TCRdb lists only in-frame clones, some missing. The sample yields a few hundred thousand clones, more than 70% seen once. The sequencing sample was made of peripheral blood. The receptors here all came from a man aged 35 to 55 with acute or convalescent COVID-19. CDR3s include the opening cysteine and the closing phenylalanine or tryptophan. D genes are given only for firm matches. The size field is filled for only some rows; it gives once, few, many or a size class.

size	V	J	D	DNA	CDR3
-	TRBV6-6	TRBJ1-6	-	TGTGCCAGCAGCCGAGCGACAGGAGCCCCCTGGGGTGAGAGTTCACCCCTCCACTTT	CASSRATGAPWGESSPLHF
-	TRBV28	TRBJ2-2	-	TGTGCCAGCAGTTTATCCCCAGGGATCGGGGAGCTGTTTTTT	CASSLSPGIGELFF
-	TRBV3-1/TRBV3-2	TRBJ1-3	-	TGTGCCAGCAGCCAAGTGCGACAGGGAAACACCATATATTTT	CASSQVRQGNTIYF
-	TRBV7-9	TRBJ2-3	-	TGTGCCAGCAGCTTAGGACCTAGCCCCCCAGATACGCAGTATTTT	CASSLGPSPPDTQYF
-	TRBV11-2	TRBJ2-7	TRBD2	TGTGCCAGCAGCTTTAGGCGGGGGATCTACGAGCAGTACTTC	CASSFRRGIYEQYF
-	TRBV28	TRBJ2-7	TRBD2	TGTGCCAGCAGTTTACCTTATAGCGGGGGGCTACGGGAGCAGTACTTC	CASSLPYSGGLREQYF
-	TRBV3-1/TRBV3-2	TRBJ2-5	-	TGTGCCAGCAGCCTAATGCAAGAGACCCAGTACTTC	CASSLMQETQYF
-	TRBV7-6	TRBJ2-7	TRBD2	TGTGCCAGCAGCTTAGTCCCCGGACTAGCGGGAGACGAGCAGTACTTC	CASSLVPGLAGDEQYF
-	TRBV16	TRBJ2-7	-	TGTGCCAGCAGCCAAAGTTTTGCGGGGTCTTCGGTCGAGCAGTACTTC	CASSQSFAGSSVEQYF
-	TRBV13	TRBJ1-3	-	TGTGCCAGCAGCTTAGTTGGATCCCGCGGCACCATATATTTT	CASSLVGSRGTIYF
-	TRBV2	TRBJ2-5	TRBD1	TGTGCCAGCAGTCCCCCTCCGGGACAGGGGTGGGAGACCCAGTACTTC	CASSPPPGQGWETQYF
-	TRBV6-2/TRBV6-3	TRBJ1-2	TRBD1	TGTGCCAGCAGTTACGGGACAGCGGTCCACTTC	CASSYGTAVHF
-	TRBV5-1	TRBJ1-2	-	TGCGCCAGCAGCTTGGGGGGCCCGAAGAGAGGCGGCTACACCTTC	CASSLGGPKRGGYTF
-	TRBV11-3	TRBJ1-6	-	TGTGCCAGCAGCTCGGGGTATAATTCACCCCTCCACTTT	CASSSGYNSPLHF
-	TRBV6-1	TRBJ1-3	TRBD1	TGTGCCAGCAGTGACCAGACAGGGAGCCTCTCTGGAAACACCATATATTTT	CASSDQTGSLSGNTIYF
-	TRBV10-3	TRBJ1-1	-	TGTGCCATCAGAGACCCAGGGCGGCGGACTGAAGCTTTCTTT	CAIRDPGRRTEAFF
-	TRBV28	TRBJ2-1	TRBD2	TGTGCCAGCACCATGGGGACTAGCGGCCTTAGTGGGGATGAGCAGTTCTTC	CASTMGTSGLSGDEQFF
once	TRBV9	TRBJ2-3	-	TGTGCCAGCAGCGTTGGCGGTAACGGGGATACGCAGTATTTT	CASSVGGNGDTQYF
few	TRBV9	TRBJ1-2	TRBD1	TGTGCCAGCAGCGCGAGACAGGGGTATGGCTACACCTTC	CASSARQGYGYTF
-	TRBV5-4	TRBJ1-2	TRBD1	TGTGCCAGCTCGGGAGGGGGCCTGCGTCTTAGTGGCTACACCTTC	CASSGGGLRLSGYTF
once	TRBV5-6	TRBJ2-3	-	TGTGCCAGCAGCTTGGGCGCTAGCACAGATACGCAGTATTTT	CASSLGASTDTQYF
-	TRBV14	TRBJ1-2	-	TGTGCCAGCAGCCAAGTCGATAGATTCGGCTACACCTTC	CASSQVDRFGYTF
-	TRBV5-1	TRBJ1-5	TRBD1	TGCGCCAGCAGCGAGACAGGGGGCGATCAGCCCCAGCATTTT	CASSETGGDQPQHF
-	TRBV4-1	TRBJ1-1	-	TGCGCCAGCAGCCAGGAGGAAGTATTGACTGAAGCTTTCTTT	CASSQEEVLTEAFF
-	TRBV28	TRBJ2-1	TRBD1	TGTGCCAGCAGGGGGACAGGGTTTGGTGAGCAGTTCTTC	CASRGTGFGEQFF
-	TRBV2	TRBJ2-1	-	TGTGCCAGCAAGCTTCTAGCTTCCTCCTACAATGAGCAGTTCTTC	CASKLLASSYNEQFF
few	TRBV15	TRBJ2-4	-	TGTGCCACCAGCAGACGTAACGGCCGGGACATTCAGTACTTC	CATSRRNGRDIQYF
-	TRBV6-5	TRBJ2-2	-	TGTGCCAGCAGTTACAAGACAGCTGCCGGGGAGCTGTTTTTT	CASSYKTAAGELFF
-	TRBV11-3	TRBJ1-1	-	TGTGCCAGCAGCCAAGGGGGGGAAGGCACTGAAGCTTTCTTT	CASSQGGEGTEAFF
few	TRBV11-1	TRBJ2-3	-	TGTGCCAGCAGTAACAGAGATAGCACAGATACGCAGTATTTT	CASSNRDSTDTQYF
-	TRBV10-3	TRBJ2-3	TRBD2	TGTGCCATCAACCCGGGAAAAGCGGGAGGCACAGATACGCAGTATTTT	CAINPGKAGGTDTQYF
-	TRBV19	TRBJ1-1	TRBD1	TGTGCCAGTAATCGACAGGGGGAATACACTGAAGCTTTCTTT	CASNRQGEYTEAFF
-	TRBV6-2/TRBV6-3	TRBJ2-7	TRBD2	TGTGCCAGCAGTTACGGACTAGCGGGGGGGGCCTACGAGCAGTACTTC	CASSYGLAGGAYEQYF
-	TRBV19	TRBJ1-5	TRBD1	TGTGCCAGTAGCGGGACAGGGGGCGGGCAGCCCCAGCATTTT	CASSGTGGGQPQHF
once	TRBV18	TRBJ2-7	TRBD2	TGTGCCAGCTCAGCGGGGGACTCGGGACTCCGTAGCAAGCAGTACTTC	CASSAGDSGLRSKQYF
-	TRBV5-1	TRBJ1-4	TRBD1	TGCGCCAGCAGCCCCTACTCAGGGACAGGGGGAAAGGAAAAACTGTTTTTT	CASSPYSGTGGKEKLFF
-	TRBV19	TRBJ1-4	-	TGTGCCAGTAGTATTCCAGCCGCGGCAACTAATGAAAAACTGTTTTTT	CASSIPAAATNEKLFF
few	TRBV11-2	TRBJ1-6	TRBD1	TGTGCCAGCAGCTTAACCGGGACAGGGCAATCACCCCTCCACTTT	CASSLTGTGQSPLHF
-	TRBV19	TRBJ1-5	-	TGTGCCAGTAGTCTGACTGTGGTCGGGAAGCCCCAGCATTTT	CASSLTVVGKPQHF
once	TRBV18	TRBJ1-2	TRBD1	TGTGCCAGCTTGCCGGGACAGGGGAACTATGGCTACACCTTC	CASLPGQGNYGYTF
-	TRBV28	TRBJ1-1	-	TGTGCCAGCAGGCTCCATAAAAGGGAGGCCGACACTGAAGCTTTCTTT	CASRLHKREADTEAFF
few	TRBV27	TRBJ2-1	-	TGTGCCAGCAGTTTTGACAGAAACAATGAGCAGTTCTTC	CASSFDRNNEQFF
few	TRBV6-5	TRBJ2-4	TRBD1	TGTGCCAGCAGCCATAACAGGGGGCGGGTGGACATTCAGTACTTC	CASSHNRGRVDIQYF
-	TRBV7-2	TRBJ2-1	-	TGTGCCAGCAGCTACGCGGGGGCCGCACATAGTGAGCAGTTCTTC	CASSYAGAAHSEQFF
-	TRBV9	TRBJ1-3	TRBD1	TGTGCCAGCAGCGTAGAGCCAGGGGGAAGAAACACCATATATTTT	CASSVEPGGRNTIYF
-	TRBV5-1	TRBJ1-1	TRBD1	TGCGCCAGCAGCCGCAGGCTCCCCGGACAGGGGGGCCCTGAAGCTTTCTTT	CASSRRLPGQGGPEAFF